This T cell receptor beta chain was sequenced during a study of cytomegalovirus exposure and HLA in healthy donors. Study conclusions and caveats: Common viral pathogens seemed, in a later analysis, to connect with several of the most significant clusters. HLA restriction was apparent for most CMV-associated TCR beta chains in a later analysis. Immune exposure was documented only through CMV serostatus.

Notes on this clone: Its antigen is not known.

The CDR3 totals 17 residues. CDR1 SGHNT and CDR2 YYREEE come from the germline V gene (reference sequence). V was clipped by 7 bases and J by 6 bases; unmatched bases: 17. PCR used 60 Vbeta primers and 13 Jbeta primers. Authors' analysis steps: An analysis performed later counted around 80 million unique TCR beta chains (roughly 11 million of them shared). Assay used: immunoSEQ multiplex PCR; TCRdb lists only in-frame clones, some missing. V and J calls and clone size are as listed in that table; D and trimming were resolved from the DNA. The table records over 95,000 clones, 75% to 80% of them present only once.

The sequenced sample was PBMCs. The sequence was obtained from a woman aged 40-49 years in good health and CMV-seropositive. This chain links TRBV5-4 with TRBJ2-1; TRBD1 matches 9 bases. CDR3 amino acids: CASRSFQGQGVVNEQFF. CDR3 DNA sequence: TGTGCCAGCCGATCATTCCAGGGACAGGGAGTTGTCAATGAGCAGTTCTTC.